This is a list of T cell receptor beta chains from one sample in a study of OX40 agonist ivuxolimab in advanced cancers. The data were produced by immunoSEQ multiplex PCR, yet TCRdb's version contains in-frame clones alone and is incomplete. The table has about 61,000 clones, roughly 87% seen once. The specimen comprised CD4+ or CD8+ T cells sorted from blood, sampled in a trial of the OX40 agonist ivuxolimab. The source of these receptors is an adult with an advanced solid tumor such as melanoma, head and neck, liver or kidney cancer. The CDR3 runs from the conserved cysteine through the conserved F or W. D genes are given only for firm matches. Clone size, where shown, is once, few, many, or a class for clones that have expanded.

d_call	v_call	j_call	clone_size	cdr3_nt	cdr3_aa
TRBD2	TRBV5-4	TRBJ2-3	.	TGTGCCAGCAGCTCGGGACTAGCGGGGGGCACAGATACGCAGTATTTT	CASSSGLAGGTDTQYF
.	TRBV15	TRBJ2-1	.	TGTGCCACCAGCTTTCGGGCCGACCAATACAATGAGCAGTTCTTC	CATSFRADQYNEQFF
TRBD1	TRBV28	TRBJ1-2	once	TGTGCCAGCAGCACAGGGGCCGGCTATGGCTACACCTTC	CASSTGAGYGYTF
.	TRBV5-1	TRBJ1-4	.	TGCGCCAGCAGCCAACAGGGAGGATCTGAAAAACTGTTTTTT	CASSQQGGSEKLFF
.	TRBV28	TRBJ1-6	.	TGTGCCAGCAACCTAGGGGGTTGGTCAGGCGGTAGTCCCCTCCACTTT	CASNLGGWSGGSPLHF
.	TRBV7-9	TRBJ2-7	.	TGTGCCAGCAGCAACCGACGAGGAGGGAACGACGAGCAGTACTTC	CASSNRRGGNDEQYF
.	TRBV7-9	TRBJ2-1	.	TGTGCCAGCAGCAAGTTGGACATCTACAATGAGCAGTTCTTC	CASSKLDIYNEQFF
.	TRBV5-1	TRBJ1-5	.	TGCGCCAGCAGTCCGGGACAAAATCAGCCCCAGCATTTT	CASSPGQNQPQHF
.	TRBV5-1	TRBJ2-5	.	TGCGCCAGCAGCTTGGGCGAAGGCGGAGAGACCCAGTACTTC	CASSLGEGGETQYF
.	TRBV7-2	TRBJ1-5	.	TGTGCCAGCAGCTCAGGGATTAACGGGGATAGCAATCAGCCCCAGCATTTT	CASSSGINGDSNQPQHF
TRBD1	TRBV10-3	TRBJ2-1	.	TGTGCCCTCAAGGGCTCCGGGACAGAACTCAATGAGCAGTTCTTC	CALKGSGTELNEQFF
.	TRBV29-1	TRBJ2-7	.	TGCAGCGTTAGGACAGAAAACTACGAGCAGTACTTC	CSVRTENYEQYF
.	TRBV6-6	TRBJ1-2	.	TGTGCCAGCAGTTACTTAGGGGCGGGCAGCTATGGCTACACCTTC	CASSYLGAGSYGYTF
.	TRBV7-9	TRBJ1-2	.	TGTGCCAGCAGCTTAGATTTGGATGGCTACACCTTC	CASSLDLDGYTF
TRBD2	TRBV28	TRBJ2-3	.	TGTGCCAGCAGCACCCCGGCGGGGGGGCCCACAGATACGCAGTATTTT	CASSTPAGGPTDTQYF
.	TRBV18	TRBJ1-2	.	TGTGCCAGCTCACCTGGAGGGCTCTCTAACTATGGCTACACCTTC	CASSPGGLSNYGYTF
.	TRBV6-1	TRBJ2-7	.	TGTGCCAGCAGTGAAGACGTGGGAGCCACCTACGAGCAGTACTTC	CASSEDVGATYEQYF
TRBD2	TRBV7-2	TRBJ2-3	once	TGTGCCAGCAGCTTAAGACGGGGGGGCGGGACAGATACGCAGTATTTT	CASSLRRGGGTDTQYF
TRBD1	TRBV30	TRBJ1-2	.	TGTGCCTGGAGTGTAGCCCCAGGGACAGGGTTCAACTATGGCTACACCTTC	CAWSVAPGTGFNYGYTF
.	TRBV7-9	TRBJ2-1	few	TGTGCCAGCAGCTTAGTCTCGGAATACAATGAGCAGTTCTTC	CASSLVSEYNEQFF
.	TRBV5-4	TRBJ2-2	.	TGTGCCAGCAGCTTGTGGCAAAACACCGGGGAGCTGTTTTTT	CASSLWQNTGELFF
.	TRBV28	TRBJ1-4	.	TGTGCCAGCAGTTTGGAGGGGGGGCTGAATGAAAAACTGTTTTTT	CASSLEGGLNEKLFF
.	TRBV5-1	TRBJ2-5	.	TGCGCCAGCAGCTTGGGGACAGCCCAACCGGTTAGGTACTTC	CASSLGTAQPVRYF
TRBD1	TRBV19	TRBJ1-2	.	TGTGCCAGTAGTGTCACAGGGGGCGCAAATGGCTACACCTTC	CASSVTGGANGYTF
.	TRBV7-8	TRBJ1-1	.	TGTGCCAGCAGCTTAGGGCAGATGAACACTGAAGCTTTCTTT	CASSLGQMNTEAFF
.	TRBV19	TRBJ2-5	.	TGTGCCAGTAGTAGGCGGGAGACCCAGTACTTC	CASSRRETQYF
.	TRBV7-9	TRBJ1-1	few	TGTGCCAGCAGCTTAAACAGGAACACTGAAGCTTTCTTT	CASSLNRNTEAFF
.	TRBV6-5	TRBJ2-3	.	TGTGCCAGCAGTTACGAGGGGCTCGTACGAGATACGCAGTATTTT	CASSYEGLVRDTQYF
TRBD2	TRBV5-4	TRBJ2-1	.	TGTGCCAGCAGCAATTACGGGGGGTACAATGAGCAGTTCTTC	CASSNYGGYNEQFF
.	TRBV7-9	TRBJ2-3	.	TGTGCCAGCAGCTTGAGTACGGTCACAGATACGCAGTATTTT	CASSLSTVTDTQYF
.	TRBV4-3	TRBJ2-1	.	TGCGCCAGCAGCCAAGATGTAAGCGGGTTTAACAATGAGCAGTTCTTC	CASSQDVSGFNNEQFF
.	TRBV21-1	TRBJ2-7	.	TGTGCCAGCAGCAAAGAGGTACTAGCGGGGGGGCTTATATACGAGCAGTACTTC	CASSKEVLAGGLIYEQYF
.	TRBV6-5	TRBJ2-7	.	TGTGCCAGCAGTCGCCCTTGGGGCGAGCAGTACTTC	CASSRPWGEQYF
.	TRBV27	TRBJ1-2	few	TGTGCCAGCAGTCCTAAGACAGGCAACTATGGCTACACCTTC	CASSPKTGNYGYTF
.	TRBV7-9	TRBJ1-2	once	TGTGCCAGCAGCTCGAAGACTCAGAGTCCTGCTAACTATGGCTACACCTTC	CASSSKTQSPANYGYTF
TRBD1	TRBV30	TRBJ1-6	.	TGTGCCTGGAGTGCGACAGGGAATTCACCCCTCCACTTC	CAWSATGNSPLHF
.	TRBV5-1	TRBJ2-7	.	TGCGCCAGCAGCCCTCCCACAGGGTATGAAGGCTCCTACGAGCAGTACTTC	CASSPPTGYEGSYEQYF
.	TRBV11-2	TRBJ1-3	few	TGTGCCAGCACCCCTCAGTTTTCTGGAAACACCATATATTTT	CASTPQFSGNTIYF
.	TRBV30	TRBJ2-2	.	TGTGCCTGGAGTGTCCAGGGGGGCACCGGGGAGCTGTTTTTT	CAWSVQGGTGELFF
.	TRBV9	TRBJ1-3	.	TGTGCCAGCAGCGGACCGTACTCTGGAAACACCATATATTTT	CASSGPYSGNTIYF
TRBD1	TRBV6-1	TRBJ2-6	.	TGTGCCAGCAAGACAGGGGGGTCCGGGGCCAACGTCCTGACTTTC	CASKTGGSGANVLTF
.	TRBV7-9	TRBJ1-1	.	TGTGCCAGCAGCTTAGACGGCGTAGGGGGAGCTTTCTTT	CASSLDGVGGAFF
.	TRBV30	TRBJ1-3	.	TGTGCCTGGACCCCGTCCCAATTCTCTGGAAACACCATATATTTT	CAWTPSQFSGNTIYF
TRBD1	TRBV5-6	TRBJ2-4	.	TGTGCCAGCAGCCTCCCGGGACAGGTCTCTTCACAGTACTTC	CASSLPGQVSSQYF
.	TRBV13	TRBJ1-1	.	TGTGCCAGCAGCGAGGTGGGCAGGGAGCCACCGGGGGCTTTCTTT	CASSEVGREPPGAFF
.	TRBV6-1	TRBJ2-5	once	TGTGCCAGCAGTGAAGGGGTGTGGGAGACCCAGTACTTC	CASSEGVWETQYF
.	TRBV25-1	TRBJ1-3	once	TGTGCCAGCGGATCCTCCCCCGGGGGGCGTACTGGAAACACCATATATTTT	CASGSSPGGRTGNTIYF
.	TRBV7-7	TRBJ2-5	once	TGTGCTAGCAGCCCGCGAGGGGCCGGGGAGACCCAGTACTTC	CASSPRGAGETQYF
.	TRBV5-6	TRBJ2-7	.	TGTGCCAGCGCCGGGATGGGGCGCTACGAGCAGTACTTC	CASAGMGRYEQYF
TRBD1	TRBV28	TRBJ1-3	.	TGTGCCAGCAGACAGGGACAGTCTGGAAACACCATATATTTT	CASRQGQSGNTIYF
.	TRBV5-1	TRBJ1-1	once	TGCGCCAGCAGCTTGGGGGACCTTACTGAAGCTTTCTTT	CASSLGDLTEAFF
TRBD2	TRBV9	TRBJ2-5	.	TGTGCCAGCAGCGTGGGACGCCGGGAGGGAGAGACCCAGTACTTC	CASSVGRREGETQYF
.	TRBV5-1	TRBJ1-1	.	TGCGCCAGCAGCTTGGACGGGGGCTTGACTGAAGCTTTCTTT	CASSLDGGLTEAFF
.	TRBV7-2	TRBJ2-2	.	TGTGCCAGCAGAGGGGCAGGGGCGTACACCGGGGAGCTGTTTTTT	CASRGAGAYTGELFF